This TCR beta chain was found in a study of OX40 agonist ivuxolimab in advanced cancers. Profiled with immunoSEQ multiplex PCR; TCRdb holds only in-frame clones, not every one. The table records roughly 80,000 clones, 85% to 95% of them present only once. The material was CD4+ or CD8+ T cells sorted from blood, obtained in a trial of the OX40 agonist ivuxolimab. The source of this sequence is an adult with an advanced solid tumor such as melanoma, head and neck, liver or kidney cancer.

The CDR3 sequence: CASSLQGHLLGQYF. For the CDR3, the DNA is TGTGCCAGCAGCTTACAGGGTCACCTATTGGGGCAGTACTTC. The chain carries TRBV5-4 and TRBJ2-7; D may be TRBD1 (6 bases). V lost 2 bases, J lost 9 bases, and 18 bases lay in between. This CDR3 has 14 residues. Germline V gene lookup returns CDR1 SGHNT and CDR2 YYREEE (reference sequence). The full variable domain, with the rest looked up from reference TRBV5-4 and TRBJ2-7, is ETGVTQSPTHLIKTRGQQVTLRCSSQSGHNTVSWYQQALGQGPQFIFQYYREEENGRGNFPPRFSGLQFPNYSSELNVNALELDDSALYLCASSLQGHLLGQYFGPGTRLTVT.